This TCR beta chain came from a study of tumor-infiltrating lymphocytes in localized non-small cell lung cancer. Study-wide results and limits: IM1 and IM2 tumors showed no difference in T-cell fraction. TCRbeta sequencing showed higher T cell infiltration in tumors than uninvolved lung. Tumor T-cell fraction from TCR sequencing was not associated with recurrence-free survival (p = 0.61).

This clone has at least ten counts. Its target is not known. This CDR3 comprises 15 residues. The V end was cut by 0 bases, the J end by 3 bases, with 15 bases between. Per the germline V gene, CDR1 is GTSNPN and CDR2 is SVGIG (reference sequence). Method: immunoSEQ multiplex PCR; TCRdb's copy keeps in-frame clones and lacks some. The table shows around 17,000 clones, with more than 40% occurring only once. The receptor was derived from a human donor with non-small cell lung cancer. The chain links TRBV30 to TRBJ2-7, with D possibly being TRBD2 (7 bases). The specimen was lung tumor tissue. The CDR3 region has the DNA TGTGCCTGGAGTGTACTTGCGGGGGCCAGCTACGAGCAGTACTTC. It translates to CAWSVLAGASYEQYF.